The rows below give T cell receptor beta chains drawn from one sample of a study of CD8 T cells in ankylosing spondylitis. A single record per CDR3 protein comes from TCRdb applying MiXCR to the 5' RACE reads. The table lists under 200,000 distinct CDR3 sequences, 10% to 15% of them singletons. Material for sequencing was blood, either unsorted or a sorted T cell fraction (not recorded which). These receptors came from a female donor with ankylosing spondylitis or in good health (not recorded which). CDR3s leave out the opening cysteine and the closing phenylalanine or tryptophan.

cdr3_aa: ATSVTGTGNNEQY
v_call: TRBV24-1
j_call: TRBJ2-7

cdr3_aa: ASSAGTVYGYT
v_call: TRBV9
j_call: TRBJ1-2

cdr3_aa: SARFPSGGRDTQY
v_call: TRBV20-1
j_call: TRBJ2-3

cdr3_aa: ASSPKGRRPNTGELF
v_call: TRBV5-1
j_call: TRBJ2-2

cdr3_aa: ASSTRGLAGELF
v_call: TRBV9
j_call: TRBJ2-2

cdr3_aa: ASSGTAGRDEQY
v_call: TRBV12-3/TRBV12-4
j_call: TRBJ2-7

cdr3_aa: ASSLDRPNTGELF
v_call: TRBV5-1
j_call: TRBJ2-2

cdr3_aa: SAPPPLASGVTDTQY
v_call: TRBV20-1
j_call: TRBJ2-3

cdr3_aa: ASSDRDRPEAF
v_call: TRBV25-1
j_call: TRBJ1-1

cdr3_aa: ASRDSGTGTYEQY
v_call: TRBV12-3/TRBV12-4
j_call: TRBJ2-7

cdr3_aa: ASSLDGTGNSPLH
v_call: TRBV5-1
j_call: TRBJ1-6

cdr3_aa: ASSPASGRFYEQY
v_call: TRBV18
j_call: TRBJ2-7

cdr3_aa: ASSPPPSGTEAF
v_call: TRBV18
j_call: TRBJ1-1

cdr3_aa: ASSLEALHEQY
v_call: TRBV5-1
j_call: TRBJ2-7

cdr3_aa: ASSKGGEISSYNEQF
v_call: TRBV19
j_call: TRBJ2-1

cdr3_aa: ASSARNTEAF
v_call: TRBV6-5
j_call: TRBJ1-1